This T cell receptor beta chain was captured in a study of control samples from healthy donors and cancer patients. The CDR3 has 14 residues. Method: immunoSEQ multiplex PCR; TCRdb's copy keeps in-frame clones and lacks some. This table has roughly 100,000 clones, about 91% appearing once. Source material: blood. The J gene is TRBJ2-3, the V gene TRBV21-1; the table's D gene call, TRBD1, was not cross checked with the DNA. TRBV21-1 is recorded as a pseudogene. The TCR was taken from a woman aged 18-29 years in good health. The CDR3 coding sequence is TGTGCCAGAAACAGGGGCATTGGCGCAGATACGCAGTATTTT. Amino acids: CARNRGIGADTQYF.